These 17 T cell receptor beta chains were all obtained from the same sample, sequenced in a study of T cells in Graves' hyperthyroidism and ophthalmopathy (dated by TCRdb to the late 2010s). The library was prepared using multiplex PCR. Sequencing was performed on an Illumina HiSeq 2000. The TCR beta CDR3 regions were amplified from the RNA transcripts. The first round of RT-PCR for the TCR CDR3 was performed with the HTBI primer set and the Qiagen OneStep RT-PCR kit. TCRdb's own reprocessing of the public reads used fastp at Q25 and MiXCR and kept productive beta chains. Rows merge per CDR3 protein into single entries with the most common DNA and genes. The sample includes hundreds of thousands of distinct CDR3 sequences, with 20% to 25% observed a single time. The ten largest clones take up over 30% of the sample. The sample was blood. The receptors stem from a man aged 25-45 years with Graves' ophthalmopathy.

This chain links TRBV7-2 with TRBJ2-1; 9 bases fit TRBD2. The CDR3 has 16 residues. Trimming at V came to 5 bases and at J to 3 bases, leaving 8 bases not matched to a gene. Germline CDR1 reads SGHTA; CDR2 reads FQGNSA. Written as DNA, the CDR3 is TGTGCCAGCAGCGTGGTAGCTAGCGGGAACTACAATGAGCAGTTCTTC. Residues: CASSVVASGNYNEQFF.

A few counts support this clonotype. The V gene is TRBV6-2 or TRBV6-3, the J gene TRBJ2-2; D is perhaps TRBD2 (6 bases). This CDR3 is built from 20 residues. CDR1 is MNHEY and CDR2 is SVGEGT in the germline V gene. Between the trimmed V and J ends, which lost 1 base and 1 base, there was a span of 22 bases. The CDR3 nucleotides are TGTGCCAGCAGTTACTGGCCGTGGCAGGGCGGGACGAGGAACACCGGGGAGCTGTTTTTT. Protein sequence: CASSYWPWQGGTRNTGELFF.

This clonotype was observed a few times. This chain uses TRBV27 with TRBJ2-3; D remains unclear. Germline CDR1 MNHEY, CDR2 SMNVEV (reference sequence). V gave up 3 bases and J gave up 0 bases, with 7 bases separating them. The length of the CDR3 is 14 residues. The CDR3 DNA is TGTGCCAGCAGTTTCGTGACTAGCACAGATACGCAGTATTTT. As protein: CASSFVTSTDTQYF.

The rearrangement joins TRBV28 to TRBJ2-3; weak D call: TRBD2 (7 bases). Germline V lookup: CDR1 MDHEN, CDR2 SYDVKM. V was trimmed by 11 bases and J by 3 bases, leaving 18 bases between them. CDR3 length: 14 residues. CDR3 nucleotides: TGTGCCGGGGGGGGGGGCAGGGAAACAGATACGCAGTATTTT. This sequence encodes CAGGGGRETDTQYF.

This clonotype was seen ten or more times. CDR3 in DNA: TGCGCCAGCAGCTTGGGGCAGGGACTAGCGGGCTATGAGCAGTTCTTC. This encodes CASSLGQGLAGYEQFF. The V call is TRBV5-1, the J call TRBJ2-1; 12 bases agree with TRBD2. The CDR3 length is 16 residues. Germline V CDR1 and CDR2: SGHRS, YFSETQ. Trimming cost V 0 bases and J 8 bases; bases outside gene matches: 6.

The chain has TRBV14 and TRBJ2-3; 9 bases are a match to TRBD2. V shed 5 bases, J shed 7 bases, and the junction held 10 bases outside the gene matches. The CDR3 is 15 amino acids. CDR1 and CDR2 (germline): SGHDN, FVKESK. CDR3 bases: TGTGCCAGCAGCAGGGGCCGGACTAGCGAATATACGCAGTATTTT. Its protein is CASSRGRTSEYTQYF.

This chain connects TRBV30 to TRBJ2-1, with 12 positions matching TRBD2. The CDR3 is 16 residues long. CDR1 GTSNPN and CDR2 SVGIG come from the germline V gene (reference sequence). V lost 0 bases, J lost 6 bases, and 6 bases stayed unmatched. The CDR3 bases are TGTGCCTGGAGTGTACTCCTAGCGGGAGGGCCCAATGAGCAGTTCTTC. Its protein is CAWSVLLAGGPNEQFF.

The table lists this clonotype with a few counts. The chain joins TRBV5-1 to TRBJ2-3; 12 nucleotides align to TRBD2. The CDR3 runs 18 residues. V trimming: 0 bases; J trimming: 1 base; junction bases outside the gene matches: 6. The germline gives CDR1 SGHRS, CDR2 YFSETQ. The CDR3 loop is CASSLGLAGVSGTDTQYF. CDR3 nucleotides: TGCGCCAGCAGCTTGGGACTAGCGGGAGTCAGTGGCACAGATACGCAGTATTTT.

This clonotype came up many times. This chain connects TRBV28 to TRBJ2-5, with TRBD2 matching over 7 bases. There are 16 residues in the CDR3. Losses at the gene ends were 6 bases for V and 2 bases for J; bases not matched to a gene: 12. Germline V gives CDR1 MDHEN, CDR2 SYDVKM. This CDR3 is CASSPMGSGEQETQYF. In nucleotides, the CDR3 is TGTGCCAGCAGCCCCATGGGAAGCGGGGAACAAGAGACCCAGTACTTC.

V gene TRBV20-1 combines with J gene TRBJ2-1; TRBD2 matches 9 bases. Trimming at V came to 4 bases and at J to 3 bases, leaving 7 bases not matched to a gene. The germline V gene encodes CDR1 DFQATT and CDR2 SNEGSKA (reference sequence). The CDR3 consists of 15 residues. The CDR3 is CSATPRTSVYNEQFF. The CDR3 nucleotides are TGCAGTGCTACTCCCCGGACTAGCGTCTACAATGAGCAGTTCTTC.

This clonotype came up a few times. V gene TRBV5-6 combines with J gene TRBJ2-7; TRBD1 is a possible D gene (8 bases). Trimming removed 6 bases from V and 0 bases from J, with 19 bases in between. CDR1 SGHDT and CDR2 YYEEEE come from the germline V gene. The CDR3 has 16 amino acids. CDR3 amino acids: CASTLGEGTGSYEQYF. Here the CDR3 DNA reads TGTGCCAGCACCCTCGGGGAGGGGACAGGCTCCTACGAGCAGTACTTC. Full variable domain (outside the CDR3, taken from reference TRBV5-6 and TRBJ2-7): DAGVTQSPTHLIKTRGQQVTLRCSPKSGHDTVSWYQQALGQGPQFIFQYYEEEERQRGNFPDRFSGHQFPNYSSELNVNALLLGDSALYLCASTLGEGTGSYEQYFGPGTRLTVT.

The chain employs TRBV5-4 and TRBJ1-6; 8 nucleotides align to TRBD1. V was pared by 3 bases and J by 7 bases, with 6 bases of the junction left unmatched. Germline CDR1 reads SGHNT; CDR2 reads YYREEE (reference sequence). The CDR3 runs 15 residues. The CDR3 region has the DNA TGTGCCAGCAGCTCTGGGACAGGTCCCAATTCACCCCTCCACTTT. It encodes CASSSGTGPNSPLHF.

This clonotype has more than one count but fewer than ten. The chain combines TRBV20-1 with TRBJ1-1; D is undetermined. The CDR3 runs to 12 residues. V lost 1 base and J lost 5, with 8 bases in between. CDR1 is DFQATT and CDR2 is SNEGSKA in the germline V gene (reference sequence). CDR3 nucleotide sequence: TGCAGTGCTAGAGCCGGGGTTACTGAAGCTTTCTTT. Protein sequence: CSARAGVTEAFF.

The chain combines TRBV19 with TRBJ2-1, with D possibly being TRBD2 (6 bases). V lost 6 bases to trimming and J lost 4 bases, with 10 bases between them. Germline loops: CDR1 LNHDA, CDR2 SQIVND (reference sequence). This CDR3 spans 13 amino acids. CDR3 region: CASRPGTYNEQFF. CDR3 bases: TGTGCCAGTAGGCCCGGGACTTACAATGAGCAGTTCTTC.

This chain uses TRBV5-1 with TRBJ1-2; the match to TRBD1 covers 7 bases. V was pared by 3 bases and J by 6 bases, with 8 bases of the junction left unmatched. Germline V gene lookup returns CDR1 SGHRS and CDR2 YFSETQ. CDR3 length: 14 residues. This CDR3 reads CASSSTQGVNGYTF. The CDR3 DNA is TGCGCCAGCAGCTCGACCCAGGGGGTTAATGGCTACACCTTC.

The chain joins TRBV6-1 to TRBJ2-7; TRBD2 is a possible D gene (6 bases). Per germline, CDR1 MNHNS and CDR2 SASEGT. Trimming cost V 8 bases and J 0 bases, with 20 bases left between them. CDR3 length equals 16 residues. The CDR3 reads CASYATVAGTSYEQYF. The CDR3 region has the DNA TGTGCCAGCTACGCGACGGTGGCGGGAACCTCCTACGAGCAGTACTTC.

The chain recombines TRBV24-1 with TRBJ1-1, with 7 bases fitting TRBD1. The CDR3 is made up of 23 amino acids. The germline CDR1 and CDR2 sequences are KGHDR and SFDVKD. Germline trimming cut 7 bases from V and 1 base from J; bases unmatched to any gene: 32. The CDR3 here is CATSRDKNRGVVEPRPKNTEAFF. The CDR3 bases are TGTGCCACCAGCAGAGACAAAAACAGGGGTGTGGTTGAACCTAGACCAAAGAACACTGAAGCTTTCTTT.